This TCR beta chain was identified during a study of STAT5B mutations in CD4+ large granular lymphocyte leukemia. The study, taken as a whole, reports: Patient CD4-sorted repertoires stayed more clonal than healthy ones after leukemic-clone removal. TRBV06-family usage was enriched in top patient clones (8/27) versus controls (2/35).

The survey-level immunoSEQ assay was used. The table came from immunoSEQ multiplex PCR; TCRdb's copy has only in-frame clones and leaves some out. The sample contains some 29,000 clones, roughly three quarters of which appear only once. This clone appeared a single time. As yet, its antigen is unknown. This CDR3 has 13 amino acids. Between the trimmed V and J ends, which lost 7 bases and 4 bases, there was a span of 13 bases. Germline values: CDR1 MDHEN, CDR2 SYDVKM. The TCR sequence derives from a human donor in good health. Input material: CD4+ T cells from blood buffy coats. J is TRBJ1-2 and V is TRBV28; D is undetermined. CDR3 in amino acids: CASMYEGSYGYTF. In nucleotides, the CDR3 is TGTGCCAGCATGTATGAGGGAAGCTATGGCTACACCTTC.